The sequence of this TCR beta chain was determined in a study of blood T cells in healthy people across ages. Those donating, healthy Caucasian individuals from Russia, were aged roughly 6 to 100. The authors drew around 9.3 milliliters of peripheral blood from each donor. Notes on this clonotype: The antigen is not known.

The CDR3 contains 16 residues. Per the germline V gene, CDR1 is LGHNA and CDR2 is YNFKEQ. J lost 3 bases, V lost 2 bases, and 6 bases had no gene match. Together with a sample-barcoded 5' primer, a J-beta primer mix was included in a second PCR lasting about 7 to 11 cycles. MiXCR, run by TCRdb on the 5' RACE reads, gives a single entry per CDR3 protein. The sample carries 1.5 million or so distinct CDR3 sequences, roughly 45% recorded once. Study observations and caveats: The fall in TCR beta diversity per million T cells was roughly linear with age.

The source of this sequence is a woman between 18 and 29 years old in good health. The sample was blood. This rearrangement joins TRBV4-2 to TRBJ2-1, with 8 bases fitting TRBD1. The CDR3 DNA follows: TGTGCCAGCAGCCAACCAGGACAGGGATTCTACAATGAGCAGTTCTTC. Translation: CASSQPGQGFYNEQFF.